This T cell receptor (beta chain) was obtained from a study of identical twins. TCRdb processed the 5' RACE reads anew with MiXCR; each CDR3 protein has one entry. The table records hundreds of thousands of distinct CDR3 sequences, approximately 7.8% of them present only once. The CDR3 is 15 amino acids. The J segment lost 7 bases and the V segment lost 3 bases, leaving 6 bases of the junction unmatched. The germline gives CDR1 LNHDA, CDR2 SQIVND (reference sequence). This sample also appeared in a second study, on yellow fever vaccine responses in identical twins.

The sample taken for sequencing was CD8+ T cells sorted from blood. The J gene is TRBJ2-1, the V gene TRBV19, with 10 bases identical to TRBD2. The receptor comes from a young woman in good health. CDR3 in amino acids: CASSMGAGGRNEQFF. CDR3 sequence (DNA): TGTGCCAGTAGTATGGGAGCGGGAGGGCGAAATGAGCAGTTCTTC.